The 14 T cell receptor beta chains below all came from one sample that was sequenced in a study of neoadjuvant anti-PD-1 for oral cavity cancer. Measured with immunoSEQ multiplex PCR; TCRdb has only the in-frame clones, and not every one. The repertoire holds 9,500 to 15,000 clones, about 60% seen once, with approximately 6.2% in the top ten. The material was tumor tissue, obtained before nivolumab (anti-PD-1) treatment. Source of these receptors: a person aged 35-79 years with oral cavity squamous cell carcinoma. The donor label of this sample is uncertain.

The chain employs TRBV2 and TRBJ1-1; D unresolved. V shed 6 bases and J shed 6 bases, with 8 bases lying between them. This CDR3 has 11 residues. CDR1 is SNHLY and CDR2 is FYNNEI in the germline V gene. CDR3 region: CASRRSAEAFF. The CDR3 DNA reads TGTGCCAGCAGGAGGAGTGCTGAAGCTTTCTTT.

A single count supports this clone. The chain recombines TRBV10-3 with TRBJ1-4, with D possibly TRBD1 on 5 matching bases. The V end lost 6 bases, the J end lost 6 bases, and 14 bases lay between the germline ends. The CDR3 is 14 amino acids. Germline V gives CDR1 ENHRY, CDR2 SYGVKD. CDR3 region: CAIRGWDPDEKLFF. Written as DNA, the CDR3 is TGTGCCATCAGAGGTTGGGACCCAGATGAAAAACTGTTTTTT.

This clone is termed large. This CDR3 is CASSSLRGSSYNSPLHF. The CDR3 nucleotides are TGTGCCAGCAGCTCACTACGGGGGAGCTCCTATAATTCACCCCTCCACTTT. This chain joins TRBV13 and TRBJ1-6; weak D call: TRBD1 (5 bases). Between the trimmed V and J ends, which lost 4 bases and 0 bases, there was a span of 13 bases. CDR1 is PRHDT and CDR2 is FYEKMQ in the germline V gene (reference sequence). The CDR3 spans 17 residues.

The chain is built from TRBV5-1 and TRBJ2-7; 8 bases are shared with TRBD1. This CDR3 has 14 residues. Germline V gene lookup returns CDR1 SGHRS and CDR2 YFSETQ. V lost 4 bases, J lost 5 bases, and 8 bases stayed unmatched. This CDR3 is CASSEGQAGDEQYF. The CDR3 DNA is TGCGCCAGCAGCGAGGGACAGGCTGGCGACGAGCAGTACTTC.

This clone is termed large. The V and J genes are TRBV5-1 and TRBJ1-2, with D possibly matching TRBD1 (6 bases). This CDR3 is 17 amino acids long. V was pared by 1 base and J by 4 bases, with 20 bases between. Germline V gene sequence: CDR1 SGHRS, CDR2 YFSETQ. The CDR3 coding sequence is TGCGCCAGCAGCTTGAAGGGGCGGGGGGCCTTCGTCTATGGCTACACCTTC. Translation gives CASSLKGRGAFVYGYTF.

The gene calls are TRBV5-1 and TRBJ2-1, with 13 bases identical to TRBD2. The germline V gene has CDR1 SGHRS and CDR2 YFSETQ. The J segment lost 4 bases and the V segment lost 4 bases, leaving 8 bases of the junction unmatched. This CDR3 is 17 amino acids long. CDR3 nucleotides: TGCGCCAGCAGCCTGAGGGGGACTAGCGGGATGTACAATGAGCAGTTCTTC. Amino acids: CASSLRGTSGMYNEQFF. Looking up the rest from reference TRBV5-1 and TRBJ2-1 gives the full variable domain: KAGVTQTPRYLIKTRGQQVTLSCSPISGHRSVSWYQQTPGQGLQFLFEYFSETQRNKGNFPGRFSGRQFSNSRSEMNVSTLELGDSALYLCASSLRGTSGMYNEQFFGPGTRLTVL.

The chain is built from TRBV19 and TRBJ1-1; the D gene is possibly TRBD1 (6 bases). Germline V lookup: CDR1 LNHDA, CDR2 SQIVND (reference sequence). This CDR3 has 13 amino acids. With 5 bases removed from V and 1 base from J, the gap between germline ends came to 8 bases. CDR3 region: CASSGTKNTEAFF. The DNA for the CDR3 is TGTGCCAGTAGTGGGACAAAGAACACTGAAGCTTTCTTT.

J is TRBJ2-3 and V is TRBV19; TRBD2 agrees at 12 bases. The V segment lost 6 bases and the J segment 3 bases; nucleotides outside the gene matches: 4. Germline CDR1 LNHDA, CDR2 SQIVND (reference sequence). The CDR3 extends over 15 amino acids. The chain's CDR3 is CASRPLAGGTDTQYF. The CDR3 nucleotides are TGTGCCAGTAGACCGCTAGCGGGAGGGACAGATACGCAGTATTTT.

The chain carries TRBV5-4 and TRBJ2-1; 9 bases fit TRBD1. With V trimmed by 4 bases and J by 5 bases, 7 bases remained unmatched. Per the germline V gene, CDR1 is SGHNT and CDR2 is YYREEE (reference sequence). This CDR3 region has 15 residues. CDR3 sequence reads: CASSVRQGGNNEQFF. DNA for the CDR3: TGTGCCAGCAGCGTCCGACAGGGGGGCAACAATGAGCAGTTCTTC.

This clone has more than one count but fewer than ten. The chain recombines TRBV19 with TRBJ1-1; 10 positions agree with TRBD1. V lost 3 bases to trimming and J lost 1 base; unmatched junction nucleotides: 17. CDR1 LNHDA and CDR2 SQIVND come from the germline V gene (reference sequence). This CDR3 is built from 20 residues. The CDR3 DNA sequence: TGTGCCAGTAGTATTTGGGACAGGGGCTACGTATTCCCCCGGAACACTGAAGCTTTCTTT. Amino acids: CASSIWDRGYVFPRNTEAFF. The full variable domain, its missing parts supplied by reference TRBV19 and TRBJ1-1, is DGGITQSPKYLFRKEGQNVTLSCEQNLNHDAMYWYRQDPGQGLRLIYYSQIVNDFQKGDIAEGYSVSREKKESFPLTVTSAQKNPTAFYLCASSIWDRGYVFPRNTEAFFGQGTRLTVV.

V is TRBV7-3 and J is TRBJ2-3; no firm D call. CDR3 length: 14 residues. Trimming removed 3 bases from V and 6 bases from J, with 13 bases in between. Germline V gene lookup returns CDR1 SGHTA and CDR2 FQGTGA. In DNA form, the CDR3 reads TGTGCCAGCAGCTTTAACCCTTTGGTGGATACGCAGTATTTT. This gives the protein CASSFNPLVDTQYF.

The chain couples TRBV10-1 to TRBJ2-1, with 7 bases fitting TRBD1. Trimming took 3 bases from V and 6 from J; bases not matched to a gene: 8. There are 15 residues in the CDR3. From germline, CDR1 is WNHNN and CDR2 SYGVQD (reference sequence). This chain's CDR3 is CASSDTGQAINEQFF. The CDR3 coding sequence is TGCGCCAGCAGTGATACAGGACAGGCTATCAATGAGCAGTTCTTC.

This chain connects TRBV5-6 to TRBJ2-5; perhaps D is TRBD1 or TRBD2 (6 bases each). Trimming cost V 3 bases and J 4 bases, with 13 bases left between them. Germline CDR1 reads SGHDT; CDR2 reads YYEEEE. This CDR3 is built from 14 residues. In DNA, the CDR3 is TGTGCCAGCAGCTCACCGTCGGGGGCAGAGACCCAGTACTTC. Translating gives CASSSPSGAETQYF.

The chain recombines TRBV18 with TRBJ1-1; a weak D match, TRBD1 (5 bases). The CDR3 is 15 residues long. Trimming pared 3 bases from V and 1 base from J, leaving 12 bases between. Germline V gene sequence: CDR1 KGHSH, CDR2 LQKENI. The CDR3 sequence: CASSPYWDGNTEAFF. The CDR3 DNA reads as TGTGCCAGCTCACCCTATTGGGACGGGAACACTGAAGCTTTCTTT.